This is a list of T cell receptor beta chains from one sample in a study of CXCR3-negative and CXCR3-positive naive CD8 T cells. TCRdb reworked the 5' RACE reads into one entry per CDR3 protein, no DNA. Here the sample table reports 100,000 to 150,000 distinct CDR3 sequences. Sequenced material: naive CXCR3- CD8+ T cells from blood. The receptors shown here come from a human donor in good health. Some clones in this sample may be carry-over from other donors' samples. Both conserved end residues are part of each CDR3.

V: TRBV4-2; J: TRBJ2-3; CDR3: CASSQEGSSDTQYF
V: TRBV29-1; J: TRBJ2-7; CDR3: CSVDGAGVVEQYF
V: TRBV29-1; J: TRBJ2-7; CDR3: CSATGQSYEQYF
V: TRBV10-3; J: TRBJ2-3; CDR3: CAISHLAGEGTDTQYF
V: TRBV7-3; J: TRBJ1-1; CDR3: CASSLTGRGPSTEAFF
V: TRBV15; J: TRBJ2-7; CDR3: CATSRKRESLDEQYF
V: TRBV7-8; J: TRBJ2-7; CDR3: CASTAGGGPSYEQYF
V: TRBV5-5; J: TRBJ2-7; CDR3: CASSFRVVGRSSYEQYF
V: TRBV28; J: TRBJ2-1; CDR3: CASSLDRDSTYNEQFF
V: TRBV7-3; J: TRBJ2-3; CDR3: CASSSGQGLDTQYF
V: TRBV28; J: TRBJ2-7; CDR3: CASDPGTNGRYEQYF
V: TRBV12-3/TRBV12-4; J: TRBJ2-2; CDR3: CASSHRANTGELFF
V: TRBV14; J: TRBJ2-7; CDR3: CARNITYYRGRHEQYF
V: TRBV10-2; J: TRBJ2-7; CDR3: CASGTGFREQYF
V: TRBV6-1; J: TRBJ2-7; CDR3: CASADEAGDYYEQYF
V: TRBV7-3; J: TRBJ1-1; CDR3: CASSLLNLRVRITEAFF
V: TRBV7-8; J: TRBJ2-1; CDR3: CASKPPGFEQFF
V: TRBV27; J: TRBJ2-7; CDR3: CATYGSNYEQYF
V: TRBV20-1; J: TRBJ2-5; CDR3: CSTSDDPAETQYF
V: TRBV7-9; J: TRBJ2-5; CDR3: CASSSEQGFYAETQYF
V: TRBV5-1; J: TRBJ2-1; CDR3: CASSGRESSYNEQFF
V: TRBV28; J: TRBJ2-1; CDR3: CASSPHRRSNEQFF
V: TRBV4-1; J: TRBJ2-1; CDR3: CASSLSPDGIFSEQFF
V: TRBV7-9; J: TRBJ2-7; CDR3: CASSRGTYSYEQYF
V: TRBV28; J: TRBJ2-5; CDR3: CASSWGSETQYF
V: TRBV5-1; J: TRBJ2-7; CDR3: CASSLGNPYEQYF
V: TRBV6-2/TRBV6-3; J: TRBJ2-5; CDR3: CASSYSLDETQYF
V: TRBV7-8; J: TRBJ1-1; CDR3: CASSLGGSMNTEAFF
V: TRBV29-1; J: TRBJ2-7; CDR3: CSVEAQASYEQYF
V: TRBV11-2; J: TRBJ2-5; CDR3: CASSVGPGQGKETQYF
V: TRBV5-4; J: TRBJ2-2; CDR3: CASSLILAGGPVELFF
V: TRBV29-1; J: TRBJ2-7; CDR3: CSVESRTGDPYEQYF
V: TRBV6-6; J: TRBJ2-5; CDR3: CASSREDRGPRETQYF
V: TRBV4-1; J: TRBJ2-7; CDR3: CASSNRGTGGPYEQYF
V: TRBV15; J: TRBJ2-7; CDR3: CATSSLSSGAAEQYF
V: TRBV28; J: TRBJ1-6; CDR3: CASRLSPGQGSSYNSPLHF
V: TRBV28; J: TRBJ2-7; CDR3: CASRHHGTSGNYEQYF
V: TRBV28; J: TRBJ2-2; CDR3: CASSLFPGELFF
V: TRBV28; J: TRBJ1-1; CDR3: CASSFTRVGTEAFF
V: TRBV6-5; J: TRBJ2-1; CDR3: CASSYGGLNNEQFF
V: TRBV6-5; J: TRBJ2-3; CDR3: CASSLLAPSTDTQYF
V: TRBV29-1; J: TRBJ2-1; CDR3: CSVDQAADNEQFF
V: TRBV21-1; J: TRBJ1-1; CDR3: CASSKKSGAPKAEAFF
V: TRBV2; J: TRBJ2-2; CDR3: CASRNGSGYMNTGELFF
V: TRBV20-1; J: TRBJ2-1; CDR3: CSAPSGSSYNEQFF
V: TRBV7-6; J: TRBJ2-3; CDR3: CASRRQGASADTQYF
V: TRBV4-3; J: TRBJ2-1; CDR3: CASSQDRTSYNEQFF
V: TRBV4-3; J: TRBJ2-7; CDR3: CASSQDLGAYEQYF
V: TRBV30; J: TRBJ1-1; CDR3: CAWRHLGREEAFF
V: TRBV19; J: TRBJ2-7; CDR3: CASSISGASYEQYF
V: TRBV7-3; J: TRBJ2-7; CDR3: CASSTGQGSDEQYF
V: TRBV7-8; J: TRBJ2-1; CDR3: CASSRGGANNEQFF
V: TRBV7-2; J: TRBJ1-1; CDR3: CASSPIQGRTEAFF
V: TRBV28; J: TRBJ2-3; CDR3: CASSFNTDTQYF
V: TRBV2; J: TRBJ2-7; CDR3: CASRELGTAPYEQYF
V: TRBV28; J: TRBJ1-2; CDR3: CASSNQGESWYGYTF
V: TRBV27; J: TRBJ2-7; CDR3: CASSLSLDPSYEQYF